This passage covers 13 T cell receptor beta chains from one sample sequenced in a study of T cell repertoires in cytomegalovirus infection. Antigens for these TCRs are unknown. MiXCR, applied by TCRdb to the reads, yields one record per CDR3 protein. This sample has some 920,000 distinct CDR3 sequences, with less than 35% found just once. The starting material was cultured CD8+ T cells from PBMCs, obtained from culture after CMV antigen stimulation. The receptors stem from a human donor in good health (CMV status not recorded). Some clones in this sample may be carry-over from other donors' samples.

V and J are TRBV2 and TRBJ2-7; 10 nucleotides align to TRBD1. Germline lookup yields CDR1 SNHLY and CDR2 FYNNEI. J was trimmed by 7 bases and V by 8 bases; bases with no gene match: 17. The CDR3 has 16 amino acids. The DNA of the CDR3 is TGTGCCAGCCCCCCAAGCCCGGGACAGGGGTTGTTAGAGCAGTACTTC. This sequence encodes CASPPSPGQGLLEQYF.

The V call is TRBV7-9, the J call TRBJ2-2, with unresolved D. This CDR3 has 12 residues. V lost 11 bases and J lost 4, with 11 bases in between. Germline-derived CDR1 and CDR2 are SEHNR and FQNEAQ (reference sequence). This chain's CDR3 is CAEESITGELFF. CDR3 coding DNA: TGTGCCGAAGAATCCATCACCGGGGAGCTGTTTTTT. The variable domain in full, with the rest retrieved from reference TRBV7-9 and TRBJ2-2, is DTGVSQNPRHKITKRGQNVTFRCDPISEHNRLYWYRQTLGQGPEFLTYFQNEAQLEKSRLLSDRFSAERPKGSFSTLEIQRTEQGDSAMYLCAEESITGELFFGEGSRLTVL.

As for this clonotype: It is likely a read error: a sequence one base away is far more abundant. The J gene is TRBJ2-5, the V gene TRBV7-2; D is possibly TRBD1 (5 bases). The CDR3 contains 13 residues. Trimming removed 1 base at V and 5 bases at J, with 8 bases between. Germline V gene sequence: CDR1 SGHTA, CDR2 FQGNSA. The CDR3 region is CASSLGGMETQYF. For the CDR3, the DNA is TGTGCCAGCAGCTTAGGGGGCATGGAGACCCAGTACTTC.

This chain uses TRBV6-6 with TRBJ2-7, with D possibly matching TRBD2 (5 bases). The CDR3 covers 13 residues. Trimming removed 5 bases at V and 7 bases at J, with 15 bases between. Germline V gene sequence: CDR1 MNHNY, CDR2 SVGAGI (reference sequence). The CDR3 bases are TGTGCCAGCAGTCCTCAGGACTCTCCAGAGCAGTACTTC. This codes for CASSPQDSPEQYF.

V gene TRBV13 combines with J gene TRBJ2-1; 10 positions agree with TRBD1. The CDR3 covers 15 residues. CDR1 PRHDT and CDR2 FYEKMQ come from the germline V gene (reference sequence). The junction had 8 bases not matched to a gene; V was cut back by 5 bases and J by 7 bases. CDR3 sequence (DNA): TGTGCCAGCAGCCATAGGGACAGGGGATGGAATGAGCAGTTCTTC. Encoded protein: CASSHRDRGWNEQFF.

The chain links TRBV28 to TRBJ2-7; the D gene could be TRBD1 or TRBD2 (5 bases each). Germline CDR1 and CDR2: MDHEN and SYDVKM. The CDR3 spans 12 residues. The CDR3 coding sequence is TGTGCCAGCAGCAGGGACCCTTACGGGCAGTACGTC. Protein sequence: CASSRDPYGQYV.

This clonotype was observed a few times. This rearrangement joins TRBV6-2 or TRBV6-3 to TRBJ1-1; the D gene is possibly TRBD1 (5 bases). CDR1 and CDR2 (germline): MNHEY, SVGEGT. The length of the CDR3 is 17 residues. V was trimmed by 0 bases and J by 0 bases, leaving 14 bases between them. CDR3 DNA sequence: TGTGCCAGCAGTTACTCAATTCCCAGGGCGGTGAACACTGAAGCTTTCTTT. This translates into CASSYSIPRAVNTEAFF.

This clonotype was seen ten or more times. The CDR3 DNA reads TGCGCCAGCAGCCTAGAGGTAATTGGCACAGATACGCAGTATTTT. Protein sequence: CASSLEVIGTDTQYF. The J gene is TRBJ2-3, the V gene TRBV4-1; D gene unclear. The V gene's germline CDR1 is MGHRA and CDR2 YSYEKL. V was pared by 4 bases and J by 1 base, with 12 bases between. CDR3 size: 15 residues.

This clonotype was picked up one time. V and J are TRBV23-1 and TRBJ2-7; D remains ambiguous. TRBV23-1 is marked as an open reading frame, function uncertain. The length of the CDR3 is 12 residues. V was pared by 4 bases and J by 6 bases, with 10 bases between. Here the CDR3 reads CASSRGESEQYV. CDR3 DNA sequence: TGCGCCAGCAGTCGGGGTGAGAGCGAGCAGTACGTC.

The gene calls are TRBV6-6 and TRBJ2-3; 9 bases are a match to TRBD2. CDR3 length: 15 residues. Germline V CDR1 and CDR2: MNHNY, SVGAGI (reference sequence). J was trimmed by 0 bases and V by 6 bases; bases with no gene match: 4. This chain's CDR3 is CASRIAGESTDTQYF. DNA of the CDR3: TGTGCCAGCAGGATAGCGGGGGAAAGCACAGATACGCAGTATTTT.

As to this clonotype: A read error may explain this, as a much larger clone is one base away. This chain links TRBV7-8 with TRBJ2-2; D not resolved. Germline values: CDR1 SGHVS, CDR2 FQNEAQ. The V gene lost 3 bases and the J gene lost 4 bases, with 12 bases spanning the gap. The CDR3 spans 15 residues. The CDR3 DNA sequence: TGTGCCAGCAGCTTCCGGGCATCCCCCACCGGGGAGCTGTTTTTT. Protein sequence: CASSFRASPTGELFF.

A remark on this clonotype: A read error may account for a junction end that differs from germline. The genes are TRBV7-4 and TRBJ2-3, with D perhaps being TRBD1 or TRBD2 (6 bases each). Looked up from germline, CDR1 is SGHVT and CDR2 is SQSDAQ. The CDR3 runs to 14 residues. DNA for the CDR3: TGTGCCGGCAGCTTAGATGAGGGGGGAGATACGCAGTATTTT. Amino acid sequence: CAGSLDEGGDTQYF.

This clonotype was seen only once. The chain employs TRBV24-1 and TRBJ1-5; 8 bases are shared with TRBD1. The CDR3 contains 14 residues. CDR1 and CDR2 from the germline V gene are KGHDR and SFDVKD. The V segment lost 7 bases and the J segment 5 bases; nucleotides outside the gene matches: 6. Here the CDR3 reads CATRDDRGDQPQHF. CDR3 DNA: TGTGCCACCAGGGACGACAGGGGTGATCAGCCCCAGCATTTT.